The TCR beta chain described here comes from a study of blood T cell repertoires in COVID-19. Study in general: Whether acute or convalescent, the COVID-19 samples came from the United States, Italy and Spain. Sources were T cells, B-cell-depleted T cells, or PBMCs; the material itself was cDNA or gDNA.

Authors' data handling: Reference gene primer amplification yielded estimated nucleated cell counts. TCRdb keeps only in-frame clones here, not all; method: immunoSEQ multiplex PCR. D and trimming come from the DNA, and the V and J calls and clone size come from that table. The sample has some 87,000 clones, over 70% seen once. Germline-derived CDR1 and CDR2 are MNHNS and SASEGT. V was pared by 0 bases and J by 3 bases, with 3 bases of the junction left unmatched. CDR3 length equals 15 residues. The J gene is TRBJ1-2, the V gene TRBV6-1, with 8 nucleotides matching TRBD1. Sequenced material: peripheral blood. The TCR was taken from an older man with active or convalescent COVID-19. For the CDR3, the DNA is TGTGCCAGCAGTGAAGCGACAGGGGCCCACTATGGCTACACCTTC. It specifies CASSEATGAHYGYTF.